This TCR beta chain was identified during a study of blood T cell repertoires in COVID-19. Study information: Samples representing acute and convalescent COVID-19 were sourced from the United States, Italy and Spain. T cells, B-cell-depleted T cells, or PBMCs provided the cDNA or gDNA that served as material.

V trimming: 0 bases; J trimming: 5 bases; junction bases outside the gene matches: 2. The CDR3 has 14 amino acids. CDR1 and CDR2 from the germline V gene are GTSNPN and SVGIG (reference sequence). Methods used by the authors: Scientists estimated how many nucleated cells there were by amplifying reference gene primers. TCRdb's table, derived via immunoSEQ multiplex PCR, lists solely in-frame clones and lacks some. The V and J calls and clone size come from that table; D and trimming were worked out from the DNA. The sample consists of approximately 190,000 clones, about 88% of them appearing once. This clonotype was sampled from a woman between 35 and 50 years old who had recovered from COVID-19. Sequencing used peripheral blood. The rearrangement links TRBV30 to TRBJ2-3; TRBD2 agrees at 10 bases. CDR3 region: CAWSVGLAKDTQYF. CDR3 in DNA: TGTGCCTGGAGTGTGGGACTAGCGAAAGATACGCAGTATTTT.